This T cell receptor beta chain was found in a study of T cell responses to AZD1222 COVID-19 vaccine. Here immunoSEQ multiplex PCR was the method, and the copy in TCRdb shows in-frame clones only, minus some. Of around 110,000 clones listed, less than 90% are singletons. Trimming took off 7 bases at V and 7 bases at J, with 14 bases between the two ends. CDR1 LGHDT and CDR2 YNNKEL come from the germline V gene (reference sequence). The CDR3 runs to 14 residues. Study observations and caveats: Females outnumbered males among donors, who were mostly white British; clonal diversity was possibly underestimated.

A word on this clone: Its specificity is unknown.

This rearrangement joins TRBV3-1 (or the pseudogene TRBV3-2) to TRBJ1-6; no clear D gene. The receptor's source is an adult in good health. Sequenced material: peripheral blood, taken on day 0 of AZD1222 vaccination. CDR3 in amino acids: CASTPRTENSPLHF. Here the CDR3 DNA reads TGTGCCAGCACGCCCCGGACCGAGAATTCACCCCTCCACTTT.